The rows below give T cell receptor beta chains drawn from one sample of a study of CD8+CD57+ T cells in acquired aplastic anemia. TCRdb called the reads again in MiXCR, with one record for every CDR3 protein. The profile shows about 200,000 distinct CDR3 sequences, approximately 65% of them singletons. Sequenced material: sorted CD4+, CD8+, or CD8+CD57+ T cells (not recorded which) from PBMCs. The source is a human donor with aplastic anemia. Both conserved end residues are trimmed from each CDR3. Fields, in order: V gene, J gene, CDR3 protein.

TRBV19	TRBJ1-5	ATATDRGQPQH
TRBV20-1	TRBJ2-1	SASYGQSSYNEQF
TRBV7-7	TRBJ2-7	ASSFGQGVLFTSDEQY
TRBV7-2	TRBJ2-7	ASSYPGDEQY
TRBV9	TRBJ1-2	ASSVGFGVNYGYT
TRBV7-6	TRBJ2-3	ASSRTSGRAGDTQY
TRBV4-1	TRBJ2-2	ASSRSRAGVSGELF
TRBV15	TRBJ2-7	ATSRDLWDRPY
TRBV7-9	TRBJ2-7	ASSQVDHSYEQY
TRBV6-5	TRBJ1-2	ASSTPGWGGYT
TRBV20-1	TRBJ1-2	SARQGAGYGYT
TRBV7-9	TRBJ2-1	ASSDTRDTRSYNEQF
TRBV29-1	TRBJ2-3	SVVSGSTDTQY
TRBV7-3	TRBJ2-2	ASSLDSSGPWELF
TRBV20-1	TRBJ2-7	SAGANNYEQY
TRBV14	TRBJ1-4	ASSQDDREKLF
TRBV9	TRBJ2-2	ASSTRTLGGTGELF
TRBV4-3	TRBJ2-5	ASSQDRHRGETQY
TRBV7-9	TRBJ1-5	ASSLVSGALSQPQH
TRBV14	TRBJ1-1	ASSQSTEAF
TRBV7-3	TRBJ2-3	ASTPMTGAGTDTQY
TRBV20-1	TRBJ1-1	SAPPASGTEAF
TRBV20-1	TRBJ1-6	SARDPAGGNSPLH
TRBV29-1	TRBJ1-1	SVSEEGQAF
TRBV10-2	TRBJ2-7	ASSELGGMLSGEQY
TRBV15	TRBJ1-3	ATSRDTTRNTIY
TRBV20-1	TRBJ1-3	SASLSSGNTIY
TRBV2	TRBJ1-5	ASSGTGSGNQPQH
TRBV2	TRBJ2-7	ASSYSTGVTYEQY
TRBV7-6	TRBJ2-3	ASSLVGQNTDTQY
TRBV9	TRBJ2-7	ASSPGSEQY
TRBV6-5	TRBJ2-7	ASSLMGDEQY
TRBV29-1	TRBJ2-2	SVEGTARNTGELF
TRBV2	TRBJ1-1	ASSQVGTGTEAF
TRBV20-1	TRBJ1-2	SARKTGGLVGYT
TRBV7-2	TRBJ2-3	ASSLRSDTQY
TRBV4-1	TRBJ2-3	ASRSEVGRTDTQY
TRBV9	TRBJ1-5	ASGGVSNQPQH
TRBV18	TRBJ2-7	ASSPDRVHEQY
TRBV6-6	TRBJ1-5	ATLSSNQPQH
TRBV7-8	TRBJ1-6	ASSFLPTGAGTSPLH
TRBV9	TRBJ1-2	ASSVNGLYGYT
TRBV9	TRBJ2-7	ASSDPGQSHEQY
TRBV9	TRBJ2-1	ASSPALTGEDEQF
TRBV5-4	TRBJ2-1	ASSRGALPEQF
TRBV7-3	TRBJ2-7	ASSSWLQRELFEQY
TRBV7-2	TRBJ1-2	ASSSNPGIQTRYT
TRBV7-9	TRBJ2-5	ASMGTGTYQETQY
TRBV2	TRBJ1-6	ASSVRGDNSPLH
TRBV5-1	TRBJ2-7	ASSLDSLSYEQY
TRBV5-6	TRBJ2-2	ASRGGVNTGELF
TRBV10-1	TRBJ1-1	ASSRLLNTEAF